This passage covers 29 T cell receptor beta chains from one sample sequenced in a study of beta chain features in type 1 diabetes. Findings and caveats of the study: Within each of all four CD4+ subsets, Type 1 diabetes patients had TCRB CDR3s that were moderately but significantly shorter.

Expressed TCRB transcripts were sequenced because the entire RNA isolate underwent reverse transcription. TCRdb keeps only in-frame clones here, not all; method: immunoSEQ multiplex PCR. The table records 680,000 or so clones, roughly 13% of them present only once. These TCRs are of unknown antigen specificity. Sequenced material: naive CD4+ T cells from blood. The receptors derive from a man younger than 35 with type 1 diabetes.

The chain employs TRBV9 and TRBJ1-4, with TRBD1 identical over 8 bases. With 0 bases clipped from V and 14 bases from J, the junction kept 9 bases outside the gene matches. Per the germline V gene, CDR1 is SGDLS and CDR2 is YYNGEE. This CDR3 is built from 14 residues. CDR3 residues: CASSVAQGAPPLFF. CDR3 coding DNA: TGTGCCAGCAGCGTAGCGCAGGGGGCGCCCCCCCTGTTTTTT.

The sample holds a few counts of this clone. V usage is TRBV6-5 and J usage is TRBJ1-1; the D is unclear. CDR3 length: 14 residues. The germline V gene encodes CDR1 MNHEY and CDR2 SVGAGI. V dropped 6 bases and J dropped 1 base, with 12 bases sitting between them. CDR3 DNA sequence: TGTGCCAGCAGCCAAGGATGGGCGAACACTGAAGCTTTCTTT. This gives the protein CASSQGWANTEAFF.

V gene TRBV30 combines with J gene TRBJ2-1; the match to TRBD2 covers 14 bases. The CDR3 sequence is 14 residues long. The germline CDR1 and CDR2 sequences are GTSNPN and SVGIG (reference sequence). The DNA for the CDR3 is TGTGCTAGAGCGACTAGCGGGGGGGTAAATGAGCAGTTCTTC. This codes for CARATSGGVNEQFF.

This clone occurred a few times. CDR3 DNA sequence: TGTGCCAGCAGTGCCGGGACTAGCCCGAGTGAGCAGTTCTTC. Translating it yields CASSAGTSPSEQFF. The chain joins TRBV28 to TRBJ2-1; 9 bases are a match to TRBD2. The germline V gene has CDR1 MDHEN and CDR2 SYDVKM. The CDR3 loop spans 14 amino acids. J was trimmed by 9 bases and V by 5 bases; bases with no gene match: 8. The full variable domain, its missing parts supplied by reference TRBV28 and TRBJ2-1, is DVKVTQSSRYLVKRTGEKVFLECVQDMDHENMFWYRQDPGLGLRLIYFSYDVKMKEKGDIPEGYSVSREKKERFSLILESASTNQTSMYLCASSAGTSPSEQFFGPGTRLTVL.

This clone was observed a handful of times. The chain couples TRBV25-1 to TRBJ2-7, with 8 bases that match TRBD2. CDR3 length: 15 residues. Germline-derived CDR1 and CDR2 are MGHDK and SYGVNS. Trimming cost V 5 bases and J 5 bases; bases outside gene matches: 11. The CDR3 loop is CASSLPSGGFDEQYF. CDR3 sequence (DNA): TGTGCCAGCAGTCTGCCCAGCGGGGGATTCGACGAGCAGTACTTC.

This clone was seen a few times. V gene TRBV5-1 combines with J gene TRBJ2-2, with TRBD1 identical over 8 bases. CDR3 length: 16 amino acids. Germline V gene lookup returns CDR1 SGHRS and CDR2 YFSETQ. V lost 4 bases and J lost 6; bases outside the gene matches: 11. CDR3 loop: CASSGNQGAGAGELFF. The CDR3 region has the DNA TGCGCCAGCAGCGGAAACCAGGGGGCCGGGGCCGGGGAGCTGTTTTTT. The entire variable domain, with the rest obtained from reference TRBV5-1 and TRBJ2-2, is as follows: KAGVTQTPRYLIKTRGQQVTLSCSPISGHRSVSWYQQTPGQGLQFLFEYFSETQRNKGNFPGRFSGRQFSNSRSEMNVSTLELGDSALYLCASSGNQGAGAGELFFGEGSRLTVL.

The J gene is TRBJ2-1, the V gene TRBV9; 7 bases match TRBD2. This CDR3 spans 15 amino acids. Trimming took 0 bases from V and 7 from J; bases not matched to a gene: 7. The germline V gene has CDR1 SGDLS and CDR2 YYNGEE. CDR3 region: CASSVGVIGGNEQFF. CDR3 in DNA: TGTGCCAGCAGCGTAGGTGTTATCGGGGGGAATGAGCAGTTCTTC.

This clone was observed a handful of times. The CDR3 reads CSVEADYQGSSYTF. CDR3 sequence (DNA): TGCAGCGTTGAAGCCGACTATCAGGGGAGTAGCTACACCTTC. V usage is TRBV29-1 and J usage is TRBJ1-2; D may be TRBD1 (6 bases). In germline, CDR1 is SQVTM, CDR2 ANQGSEA. The length of the CDR3 is 14 residues. The germline V and J ends were trimmed by 1 base and 9 bases, with 18 bases remaining between them.

This clone was found a few times. V usage is TRBV6-5 and J usage is TRBJ2-5; maybe TRBD1 (5 bases). Germline-derived CDR1 and CDR2 are MNHEY and SVGAGI. V gave up 0 bases and J gave up 3 bases, with 14 bases separating them. The CDR3 is 16 amino acids. The CDR3 bases are TGTGCCAGCAGTTACTCGAAGGGGCAGGGCGAAGAGACCCAGTACTTC. Residues: CASSYSKGQGEETQYF.

A few counts support this clone. This sequence joins TRBV30 and TRBJ2-5, with 7 bases identical to TRBD1. The V and J ends lost 7 bases and 9 bases, in that order; junction bases with no gene match: 11. CDR3 length: 12 amino acids. The germline V gene has CDR1 GTSNPN and CDR2 SVGIG (reference sequence). The CDR3, as DNA: TGTGCCTCGGAGGTAGGGGGCGCGGCCCAGTACTTC. Its protein product is CASEVGGAAQYF.

This clone was observed a few times. The chain joins TRBV13 to TRBJ2-3, with TRBD2 matching over 14 bases. The length of the CDR3 is 17 residues. Germline CDR1 and CDR2: PRHDT and FYEKMQ (reference sequence). V dropped 4 bases and J dropped 4; count of bases not matched to a gene: 7. The CDR3: CASSSSPTSGGADTQYF. The CDR3 nucleotides read TGTGCCAGCAGCTCATCCCCGACTAGCGGGGGGGCAGATACGCAGTATTTT.

About this clone: The junction departs from germline at one end; a sequencing error may be responsible. The chain recombines TRBV2 with TRBJ2-1; 11 bases align to TRBD2. Germline CDR1 reads SNHLY; CDR2 reads FYNNEI. The CDR3 spans 12 residues. The CDR3 DNA follows: TGTGCCAGCAGTCCCAGACTAGCGGGGCAGCTCTTC. This translates into CASSPRLAGQLF.

V is TRBV6-4 and J is TRBJ1-1; D remains unclear. CDR3 length: 14 residues. The germline CDR1 and CDR2 sequences are MRHNA and SNTAGT. The V end was cut by 0 bases, the J end by 1 base, with 6 bases between. This chain's CDR3 is CASSDSGPNTEAFF. The CDR3 DNA sequence: TGTGCCAGCAGTGACTCAGGGCCGAACACTGAAGCTTTCTTT.

The genes are TRBV13 and TRBJ1-4, with 8 positions matching TRBD1. The CDR3 is 15 residues long. Looked up from germline, CDR1 is PRHDT and CDR2 is FYEKMQ (reference sequence). J gave up 9 bases and V 5 bases, and 11 bases lay outside the gene matches. CDR3 DNA sequence: TGTGCCAGCAGCCGGGGGGACAGGTTTTCTCAAAAACTGTTTTTT. Its protein is CASSRGDRFSQKLFF.

This clone was seen a few times. This chain uses TRBV10-3 with TRBJ2-1; TRBD2 aligns across 7 bases. The V gene's germline CDR1 is ENHRY and CDR2 SYGVKD. There are 15 residues in the CDR3. V was pared by 6 bases and J by 0 bases, with 5 bases of the junction left unmatched. The CDR3 coding sequence is TGTGCCATCAGCCCGGGGGGAAGCTCCTACAATGAGCAGTTCTTC. It specifies CAISPGGSSYNEQFF.

This clone was seen more than once but under ten times. This chain joins TRBV30 and TRBJ1-5; the match to TRBD1 covers 9 bases. CDR1 is GTSNPN, CDR2 SVGIG, per germline (reference sequence). Trimming took 0 bases from V and 6 from J; bases not matched to a gene: 3. The CDR3 runs 14 residues. Written as DNA, the CDR3 is TGTGCCTGGAGTGTTAGGACAGGGGCTCAGCCCCAGCATTTT. It codes for CAWSVRTGAQPQHF.

In its sample, this clone was seen a few times. This chain connects TRBV2 to TRBJ2-5; no firm D call. Germline assignment: CDR1 SNHLY and CDR2 FYNNEI. Trimming shortened V by 4 bases and J by 2 bases, and 11 bases separated the two germline ends. The length of the CDR3 is 14 residues. CDR3 residues: CASSVRSKQETQYF. The CDR3 coding sequence is TGTGCCAGCAGTGTACGGAGTAAACAAGAGACCCAGTACTTC. Combining the CDR3 with reference TRBV2 and TRBJ2-5 gives the whole variable domain EPEVTQTPSHQVTQMGQEVILRCVPISNHLYFYWYRQILGQKVEFLVSFYNNEISEKSEIFDDQFSVERPDGSNFTLKIRSTKLEDSAMYFCASSVRSKQETQYFGPGTRLLVL.

The chain links TRBV9 to TRBJ1-1; 10 positions match TRBD1. Germline CDR1 SGDLS, CDR2 YYNGEE. The trim removed 0 bases at V and 0 bases at J, leaving 5 bases unmatched. The CDR3 totals 17 residues. The CDR3 region is CASSVAPGQGMNTEAFF. CDR3 bases: TGTGCCAGCAGCGTAGCCCCGGGACAGGGGATGAACACTGAAGCTTTCTTT.

This clone has just a few counts. This rearrangement joins TRBV30 to TRBJ1-1; 8 bases agree with TRBD1. Germline V lookup: CDR1 GTSNPN, CDR2 SVGIG (reference sequence). V lost 2 bases to trimming and J lost 4 bases; unmatched junction nucleotides: 15. The CDR3 covers 17 residues. The CDR3 DNA reads TGTGCCTGGAGTCCCCAGGGGGCTAGAGGTCACGGCACTGAAGCTTTCTTT. Protein: CAWSPQGARGHGTEAFF.

J is TRBJ2-1 and V is TRBV4-1; possibly TRBD2 for D (5 bases). The CDR3 extends over 16 amino acids. With 1 base removed from V and 9 bases from J, the gap between germline ends came to 19 bases. Germline lookup yields CDR1 MGHRA and CDR2 YSYEKL. The CDR3 region has the DNA TGCGCCAGCAGCCAAGTCCCCTCGGGGTACTCGAGTGAGCAGTTCTTC. This translates into CASSQVPSGYSSEQFF.

The J gene is TRBJ2-1, the V gene TRBV14, with TRBD2 matching 9 bases. This CDR3 comprises 15 residues. Germline loops: CDR1 SGHDN, CDR2 FVKESK. V shed 5 bases, J shed 2 bases, and the junction held 4 bases outside the gene matches. The CDR3 nucleotides are TGTGCCAGCAGCAGGACTAGCGATACCTACAATGAGCAGTTCTTC. Its translation is CASSRTSDTYNEQFF.

The V call is TRBV4-1, the J call TRBJ2-3, with D hard to call. This CDR3 comprises 18 residues. Per germline, CDR1 MGHRA and CDR2 YSYEKL. The V and J ends lost 0 bases and 2 bases respectively, with 18 bases between them. CDR3 DNA sequence: TGCGCCAGCAGCCAAGATCCGGTTTATCGGAGTAACACAGATACGCAGTATTTT. Translated, it gives CASSQDPVYRSNTDTQYF.

This clone was counted a few times. The chain employs TRBV14 and TRBJ2-3; TRBD2 matches at 13 bases. This CDR3 comprises 15 residues. Germline CDR1 and CDR2: SGHDN and FVKESK. V gave up 4 bases and J gave up 3 bases; unmatched junction bases: 1. The CDR3 DNA is TGTGCCAGCAGCCCGGGACTAGCGGGGACAGATACGCAGTATTTT. This gives the protein CASSPGLAGTDTQYF.

A few counts support this clone. The chain employs TRBV7-9 and TRBJ2-1; 10 bases agree with TRBD2. The CDR3 runs 16 residues. J lost 5 bases, V lost 1 base, and 5 bases had no gene match. Germline values: CDR1 SEHNR, CDR2 FQNEAQ (reference sequence). DNA for the CDR3: TGTGCCAGCAGCTTAGGACTAGCGGGTTCTCACAATGAGCAGTTCTTC. Amino acids: CASSLGLAGSHNEQFF.

This clone showed up just a few times. The J gene is TRBJ2-1, the V gene TRBV7-3; 7 bases match TRBD2. Trimming at V came to 4 bases and at J to 7 bases, leaving 7 bases not matched to a gene. The CDR3 covers 14 residues. Germline loops: CDR1 SGHTA, CDR2 FQGTGA. CDR3 amino acids: CASSSTGGLNEQFF. As DNA, the CDR3 is TGTGCCAGCAGCTCCACCGGGGGGTTGAATGAGCAGTTCTTC.

The genes are TRBV28 and TRBJ2-1, with 12 bases matching TRBD2. The V segment lost 7 bases and the J segment 7 bases; nucleotides outside the gene matches: 2. This CDR3 region has 13 residues. Germline CDR1 is MDHEN and CDR2 is SYDVKM. The chain's CDR3 is CASILAGGNEQFF. The DNA for the CDR3 is TGTGCCAGCATCCTAGCGGGGGGGAATGAGCAGTTCTTC.

This clone was counted between two and nine times. This chain connects TRBV30 to TRBJ1-5; TRBD1 is a possible D gene (6 bases). The germline V gene encodes CDR1 GTSNPN and CDR2 SVGIG (reference sequence). CDR3 length equals 15 residues. Trimming pared 0 bases from V and 2 bases from J, leaving 11 bases between. The chain's CDR3 is CAWSVGGFGNQPQHF. The CDR3 DNA sequence: TGTGCCTGGAGTGTAGGGGGATTCGGCAATCAGCCCCAGCATTTT. Supplemented by reference TRBV30 and TRBJ1-5, the full variable domain reads SQTIHQWPATLVQPVGSPLSLECTVEGTSNPNLYWYRQAAGRGLQLLFYSVGIGQISSEVPQNLSASRPQDRQFILSSKKLLLSDSGFYLCAWSVGGFGNQPQHFGDGTRLSIL.

This rearrangement joins TRBV7-2 to TRBJ2-3; 7 positions agree with TRBD2. CDR3 length: 15 amino acids. Germline CDR1 is SGHTA and CDR2 is FQGNSA. With 5 bases clipped from V and 3 bases from J, the junction kept 8 bases outside the gene matches. CDR3 nucleotides: TGTGCCAGCAGCCCCCCGGGAGGCATAACAGATACGCAGTATTTT. Its protein is CASSPPGGITDTQYF.

The CDR3 coding sequence is TGTGCCAGCAGCGGACAGGGGGCTTGGGGCTACACCTTC. Protein sequence: CASSGQGAWGYTF. This chain joins TRBV27 and TRBJ1-2; TRBD1 agrees at 11 bases. Germline CDR1 MNHEY, CDR2 SMNVEV (reference sequence). The CDR3 is 13 amino acids. The ends lost 6 bases at V and 8 bases at J; junction bases unmatched: 5.